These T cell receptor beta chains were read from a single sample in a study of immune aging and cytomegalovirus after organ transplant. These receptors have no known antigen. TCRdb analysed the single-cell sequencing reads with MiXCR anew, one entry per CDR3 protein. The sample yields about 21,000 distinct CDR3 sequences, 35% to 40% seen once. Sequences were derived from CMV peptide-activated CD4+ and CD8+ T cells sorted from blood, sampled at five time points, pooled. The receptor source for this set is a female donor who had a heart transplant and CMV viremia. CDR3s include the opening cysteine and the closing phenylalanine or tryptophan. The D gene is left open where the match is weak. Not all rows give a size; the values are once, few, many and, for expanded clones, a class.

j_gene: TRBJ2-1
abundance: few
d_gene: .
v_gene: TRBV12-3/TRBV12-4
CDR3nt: TGTGCCAGCAGCCAAAACCGGTGGAATGAGCAGTTCTTC
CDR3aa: CASSQNRWNEQFF

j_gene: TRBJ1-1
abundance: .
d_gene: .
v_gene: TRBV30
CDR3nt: TGTGCCTGGATGCAGAAGCCGAACACTGAAGCTTTCTTT
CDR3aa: CAWMQKPNTEAFF

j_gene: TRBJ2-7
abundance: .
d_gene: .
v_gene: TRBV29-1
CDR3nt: TGCAGCGTTGAAGATGAGGGTCTCGCCGAGCGGCACTTC
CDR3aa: CSVEDEGLAERHF

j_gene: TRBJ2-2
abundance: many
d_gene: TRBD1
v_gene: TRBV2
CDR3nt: TGTGCCAGCAGGGAAGGAGCAGGGGGTACCGGGGAGCTGTTTTTT
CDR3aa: CASREGAGGTGELFF

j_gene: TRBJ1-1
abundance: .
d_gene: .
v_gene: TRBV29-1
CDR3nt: TGCAGCGTTAGTGGGAACACTGAAACCTTCTTT
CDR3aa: CSVSGNTETFF

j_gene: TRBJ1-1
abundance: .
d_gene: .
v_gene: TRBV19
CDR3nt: TGTGCCAGTAGTCTTGGGCAGGGGTACACTGAAGCTTTCTTT
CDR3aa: CASSLGQGYTEAFF

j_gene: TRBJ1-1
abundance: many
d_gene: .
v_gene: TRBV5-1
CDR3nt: TGCGCCAGCAGCTTGGTGCAGGGTTCCACTGAAGCTTTCTTT
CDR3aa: CASSLVQGSTEAFF

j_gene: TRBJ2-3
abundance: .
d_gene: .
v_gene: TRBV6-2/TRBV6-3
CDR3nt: TGTGCCAGCACCTCCACAGATACGCAGTATTTT
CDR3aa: CASTSTDTQYF

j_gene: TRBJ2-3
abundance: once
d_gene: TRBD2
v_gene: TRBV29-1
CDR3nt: TGCAGCATCCAAGCCGGGACTAGCGGTTCCACAGATACGCAGTATTTT
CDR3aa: CSIQAGTSGSTDTQYF

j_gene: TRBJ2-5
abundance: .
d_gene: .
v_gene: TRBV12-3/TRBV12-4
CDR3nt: TGTGCCAGCAGTCAGAGGGAGACCCAGTACTTC
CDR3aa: CASSQRETQYF

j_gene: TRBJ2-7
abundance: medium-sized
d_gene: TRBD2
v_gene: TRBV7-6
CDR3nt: TGTGCCAGCAGCGACTACGGGACTAGTGCCTACGAGCAGTACTTC
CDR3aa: CASSDYGTSAYEQYF

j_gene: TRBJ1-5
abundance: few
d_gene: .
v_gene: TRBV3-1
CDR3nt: TGTGCCAGCAGCCAAGGAGGGCCCCAGCATTTT
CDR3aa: CASSQGGPQHF

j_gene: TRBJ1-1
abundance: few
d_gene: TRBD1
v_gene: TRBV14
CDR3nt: TGTGCCAGCAGCTCCGGGACAGCTGAAGCTTTCTTT
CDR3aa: CASSSGTAEAFF

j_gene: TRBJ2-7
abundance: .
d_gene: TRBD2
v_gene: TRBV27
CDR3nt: TGTGCCAGCAGATTAATAACTAGCGGGAGTTGGAATGAGCAGTACTTC
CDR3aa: CASRLITSGSWNEQYF

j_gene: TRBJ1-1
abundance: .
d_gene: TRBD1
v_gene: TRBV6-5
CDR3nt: TGTGCCAGCAGTCGTCCGGGACAGGGAGAAGCTTTCTTT
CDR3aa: CASSRPGQGEAFF

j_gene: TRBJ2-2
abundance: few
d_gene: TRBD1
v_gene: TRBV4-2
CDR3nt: TGTGCCAGCAGCCCCGGGACAGCTAACACCGGGGAGCTGTTTTTT
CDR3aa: CASSPGTANTGELFF

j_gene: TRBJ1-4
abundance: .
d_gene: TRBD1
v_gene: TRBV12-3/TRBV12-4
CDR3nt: TGTGCCAGCAGTGGGACAGGGTCCGGCGAAAAACTGTTTTTT
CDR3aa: CASSGTGSGEKLFF

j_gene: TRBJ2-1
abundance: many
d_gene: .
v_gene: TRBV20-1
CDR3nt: TGCAGTGCCACCCCGACCAAGCGGGTCAACAATGAGCAGTTCTTC
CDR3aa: CSATPTKRVNNEQFF

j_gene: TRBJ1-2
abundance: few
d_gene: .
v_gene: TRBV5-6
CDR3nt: TGTGCCAGCAGCTTGGCCTGGAACAGCTATGGCTACACCTTC
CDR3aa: CASSLAWNSYGYTF

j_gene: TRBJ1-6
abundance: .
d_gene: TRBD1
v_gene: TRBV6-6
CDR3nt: TGTGCCAGCAGGTCAAGCGGGACAGCCTATAATTCACCCCTCCACTTT
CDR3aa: CASRSSGTAYNSPLHF

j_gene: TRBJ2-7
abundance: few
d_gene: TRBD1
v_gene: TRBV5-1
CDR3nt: TGCGCCAGCAGCTCGGCCACAGGACAGGGGGCCTACGAGCAGTACTTC
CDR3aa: CASSSATGQGAYEQYF

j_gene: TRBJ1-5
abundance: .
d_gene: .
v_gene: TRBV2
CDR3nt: TGTGCCAGCAGTGAAGGAAGGGGAAGCGGGGGCCAGCCCCAGCATTTT
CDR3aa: CASSEGRGSGGQPQHF

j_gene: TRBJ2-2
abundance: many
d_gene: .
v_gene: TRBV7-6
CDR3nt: TGTGCCAGCAGCCCCCCGAGTCGGGCCGGGGAGCTGTTTTTT
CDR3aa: CASSPPSRAGELFF

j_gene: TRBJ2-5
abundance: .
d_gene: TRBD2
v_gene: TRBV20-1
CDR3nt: TGCAGTGCTAGCCGGGAGGGACTAGGGGGGACCCAGTACTTC
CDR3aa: CSASREGLGGTQYF

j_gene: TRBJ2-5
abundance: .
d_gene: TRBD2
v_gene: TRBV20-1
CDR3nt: TGCAGTGCTAGAGATCCTACGGGGGGTGAGACCCAGTACTTC
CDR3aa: CSARDPTGGETQYF

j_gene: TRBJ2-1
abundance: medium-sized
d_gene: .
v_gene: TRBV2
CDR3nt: TGTGCCAGCAGTGAAGGGCAGTTCGGCGGTTCCTACAATGAGCAGTTCTTC
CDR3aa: CASSEGQFGGSYNEQFF

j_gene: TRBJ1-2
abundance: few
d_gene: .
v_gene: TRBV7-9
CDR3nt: TGTGCCAGCAGCTTACTCCAGTTAGGGGACTATGGCTACACCTTC
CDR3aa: CASSLLQLGDYGYTF